This TCR beta chain was captured in a study of blood T cell repertoires in COVID-19. The CDR3 covers 15 residues. The germline gives CDR1 LNHDA, CDR2 SQIVND (reference sequence). V shed 5 bases, J shed 3 bases, and the junction held 2 bases outside the gene matches. As processed by the authors: Estimation of nucleated cell counts was performed using reference gene primer amplification. Some clones are missing from TCRdb's copy, which holds only in-frame ones; the method was immunoSEQ multiplex PCR. The DNA gave D and trimming, while V, J and clone size come from that table. The data show 200,000 to 250,000 clones, with about 85% seen just once and approximately 11% held by the top ten.

The receptor was derived from a man aged 30 to 45 who had recovered from COVID-19. The rearrangement links TRBV19 to TRBJ1-5; 12 nucleotides align to TRBD1. The sequenced sample consisted of PBMCs or T cells enriched from blood (not recorded which). CDR3 bases: TGTGCCAGTAGTGGGGACAGGGGGCACAATCAGCCCCAGCATTTT. Protein sequence: CASSGDRGHNQPQHF.